This is a list of T cell receptor beta chains from one sample in a study of blood T cell repertoires in COVID-19. Measured with immunoSEQ multiplex PCR; TCRdb has only the in-frame clones, and not every one. The table has about 210,000 clones, around four fifths seen once. Material for sequencing was peripheral blood. The receptor set was obtained from a man aged 60 to 69 with COVID-19, enrolled during active disease. CDR3s include the opening cysteine and the closing phenylalanine or tryptophan. The order of the fields is V gene, J gene, CDR3 length, D gene, clone size, CDR3 protein, CDR3 DNA. The D gene is left open where the match is weak. Rows may omit the clone size; those that give it use once, few, many or a size class.

v_gene: TRBV7-9
j_gene: TRBJ1-4
len: 14
d_gene: -
abundance: once
CDR3aa: CASSLNEANEKLFF
CDR3nt: TGTGCCAGCAGCTTAAACGAGGCTAATGAAAAACTGTTTTTT

v_gene: TRBV20-1
j_gene: TRBJ2-7
len: 15
d_gene: TRBD2
abundance: -
CDR3aa: CSANDPGLAGEEQYF
CDR3nt: TGCAGTGCTAATGATCCGGGACTAGCGGGAGAAGAGCAGTACTTC

v_gene: TRBV18
j_gene: TRBJ2-2
len: 16
d_gene: TRBD2
abundance: -
CDR3aa: CASSQRLAGETGELFF
CDR3nt: TGTGCCAGCTCACAGCGGCTAGCGGGAGAAACCGGGGAGCTGTTTTTT

v_gene: TRBV6-2/TRBV6-3
j_gene: TRBJ2-5
len: 15
d_gene: TRBD2
abundance: -
CDR3aa: CASSYPREAGKTQYF
CDR3nt: TGTGCCAGCAGTTACCCTCGGGAGGCCGGAAAGACCCAGTACTTC

v_gene: TRBV14
j_gene: TRBJ1-1
len: 12
d_gene: -
abundance: -
CDR3aa: CASSQAGTEAFF
CDR3nt: TGTGCCAGCAGCCAAGCGGGGACTGAAGCTTTCTTT

v_gene: TRBV7-8
j_gene: TRBJ1-1
len: 13
d_gene: -
abundance: -
CDR3aa: CASSLGAYTEAFF
CDR3nt: TGTGCCAGCAGCTTAGGGGCATACACTGAAGCTTTCTTT

v_gene: TRBV7-3
j_gene: TRBJ2-4
len: 14
d_gene: -
abundance: -
CDR3aa: CASSLTDRLGIQYF
CDR3nt: TGTGCCAGCAGCTTAACTGACAGGTTAGGTATTCAGTACTTC

v_gene: TRBV7-9
j_gene: TRBJ1-3
len: 15
d_gene: -
abundance: -
CDR3aa: CASSSGPGAGNTIYF
CDR3nt: TGTGCCAGCAGCTCCGGACCAGGGGCTGGAAACACCATATATTTT

v_gene: TRBV11-2
j_gene: TRBJ2-7
len: 16
d_gene: -
abundance: once
CDR3aa: CASSRLHDASAGEQYF
CDR3nt: TGTGCCAGCAGCCGCCTCCATGACGCGTCGGCGGGAGAGCAGTACTTC

v_gene: TRBV27
j_gene: TRBJ2-1
len: 16
d_gene: TRBD2
abundance: -
CDR3aa: CASSFRRLAGYNEQFF
CDR3nt: TGTGCCAGCAGTTTCCGCAGACTAGCGGGGTACAATGAGCAGTTCTTC

v_gene: TRBV7-2
j_gene: TRBJ1-5
len: 13
d_gene: -
abundance: few
CDR3aa: CASSFSRNQPQHF
CDR3nt: TGTGCCAGCAGCTTTTCCAGAAATCAGCCCCAGCATTTT

v_gene: TRBV19
j_gene: TRBJ2-1
len: 17
d_gene: -
abundance: -
CDR3aa: CASSIGSWRALYNEQFF
CDR3nt: TGTGCCAGTAGTATAGGGTCTTGGCGGGCCCTTTACAATGAGCAGTTCTTC

v_gene: TRBV27
j_gene: TRBJ2-2
len: 15
d_gene: -
abundance: -
CDR3aa: CASSLEGRGTGELFF
CDR3nt: TGTGCCAGCAGTTTAGAGGGTAGAGGCACCGGGGAGCTGTTTTTT

v_gene: TRBV20-1
j_gene: TRBJ2-5
len: 13
d_gene: -
abundance: -
CDR3aa: CSASRGSAGTQYF
CDR3nt: TGCAGTGCTAGTCGCGGGTCAGCAGGGACCCAGTACTTC

v_gene: TRBV7-2
j_gene: TRBJ2-7
len: 16
d_gene: TRBD2
abundance: few
CDR3aa: CASSNPGGGRYYEQYF
CDR3nt: TGTGCCAGCAGCAACCCCGGGGGGGGCCGTTACTACGAGCAGTACTTC

v_gene: TRBV9
j_gene: TRBJ1-1
len: 14
d_gene: TRBD1
abundance: -
CDR3aa: CASSPGTGGTEAFF
CDR3nt: TGTGCCAGCAGCCCCGGGACAGGGGGCACTGAAGCTTTCTTT

v_gene: TRBV7-2
j_gene: TRBJ1-3
len: 15
d_gene: -
abundance: -
CDR3aa: CASSSRLPSGNTIYF
CDR3nt: TGTGCCAGCAGCTCCCGACTCCCCTCTGGAAACACCATATATTTT

v_gene: TRBV6-5
j_gene: TRBJ1-1
len: 15
d_gene: TRBD1
abundance: -
CDR3aa: CASSYSGGMNTEAFF
CDR3nt: TGTGCCAGCAGTTACTCAGGGGGCATGAACACTGAAGCTTTCTTT

v_gene: TRBV28
j_gene: TRBJ2-2
len: 15
d_gene: TRBD2
abundance: once
CDR3aa: CASKRPAGYPGELFF
CDR3nt: TGTGCCAGCAAACGGCCAGCGGGGTACCCCGGGGAGCTGTTTTTT

v_gene: TRBV6-6
j_gene: TRBJ1-2
len: 12
d_gene: TRBD1
abundance: -
CDR3aa: CASRTDREGYTF
CDR3nt: TGTGCCAGCAGAACGGACAGGGAAGGCTACACCTTC

v_gene: TRBV20-1
j_gene: TRBJ2-7
len: 18
d_gene: TRBD1
abundance: -
CDR3aa: CSASPYRDRKNLDYEQYF
CDR3nt: TGCAGTGCGAGTCCATACCGGGACAGGAAAAATCTCGACTACGAGCAGTACTTC

v_gene: TRBV21-1
j_gene: TRBJ1-6
len: 17
d_gene: -
abundance: -
CDR3aa: CASSKRGGSSYNSPLHF
CDR3nt: TGTGCCAGCAGCAAAAGGGGAGGTAGCTCCTATAATTCACCCCTCCACTTT

v_gene: TRBV7-2
j_gene: TRBJ1-2
len: 14
d_gene: TRBD1
abundance: -
CDR3aa: CASSLDRGGYGYTF
CDR3nt: TGTGCCAGCAGTCTGGACAGGGGAGGCTATGGCTACACCTTC

v_gene: TRBV7-7
j_gene: TRBJ2-2
len: 13
d_gene: -
abundance: -
CDR3aa: CASSSGWTGELFF
CDR3nt: TGTGCCAGCAGCTCAGGATGGACCGGGGAGCTGTTTTTT

v_gene: TRBV6-6
j_gene: TRBJ2-7
len: 15
d_gene: -
abundance: -
CDR3aa: CASSPKDRGSYEQYF
CDR3nt: TGTGCCAGCAGCCCAAAAGATCGGGGTTCCTACGAGCAGTACTTC

v_gene: TRBV3-1/TRBV3-2
j_gene: TRBJ1-1
len: 11
d_gene: -
abundance: -
CDR3aa: CASSQSFEAFF
CDR3nt: TGTGCCAGCAGCCAATCGTTTGAAGCTTTCTTT

v_gene: TRBV6-5
j_gene: TRBJ1-1
len: 12
d_gene: TRBD1
abundance: few
CDR3aa: CASSLGQGGAFF
CDR3nt: TGTGCCAGCAGCCTAGGACAGGGAGGCGCTTTCTTT

v_gene: TRBV18
j_gene: TRBJ1-4
len: 15
d_gene: TRBD1
abundance: once
CDR3aa: CASSPVTGVGEKLFF
CDR3nt: TGTGCCAGCTCACCGGTGACAGGGGTAGGGGAAAAACTGTTTTTT

v_gene: TRBV18
j_gene: TRBJ2-1
len: 15
d_gene: -
abundance: few
CDR3aa: CASSPPSRSRDEQFF
CDR3nt: TGTGCCAGCTCACCTCCTAGCAGGTCTAGGGATGAGCAGTTCTTC

v_gene: TRBV6-5
j_gene: TRBJ1-3
len: 14
d_gene: -
abundance: -
CDR3aa: CASRTHSSGNTIYF
CDR3nt: TGTGCCAGCAGGACACATAGCTCTGGAAACACCATATATTTT

v_gene: TRBV29-1
j_gene: TRBJ1-4
len: 11
d_gene: -
abundance: -
CDR3aa: CSVSFNEKLFF
CDR3nt: TGCAGCGTTTCTTTTAATGAAAAACTGTTTTTT

v_gene: TRBV14
j_gene: TRBJ1-1
len: 14
d_gene: -
abundance: once
CDR3aa: CASSHQGSRLGAFF
CDR3nt: TGTGCCAGCAGCCATCAGGGTTCCCGACTGGGAGCTTTCTTT

v_gene: TRBV7-2
j_gene: TRBJ1-3
len: 15
d_gene: -
abundance: -
CDR3aa: CASSLEAGAGNTIYF
CDR3nt: TGTGCCAGCAGCTTAGAGGCGGGGGCTGGAAACACCATATATTTT

v_gene: TRBV5-4
j_gene: TRBJ2-3
len: 14
d_gene: -
abundance: -
CDR3aa: CASSVTGGEDTQYF
CDR3nt: TGTGCCAGCAGCGTTACGGGGGGCGAAGATACGCAGTATTTT

v_gene: TRBV30
j_gene: TRBJ1-3
len: 15
d_gene: TRBD1
abundance: -
CDR3aa: CAWRDRAFSGNTIYF
CDR3nt: TGTGCCTGGCGGGACAGGGCCTTCTCTGGAAACACCATATATTTT

v_gene: TRBV19
j_gene: TRBJ1-2
len: 14
d_gene: TRBD1
abundance: -
CDR3aa: CASTPQGAYYGYTF
CDR3nt: TGTGCCAGTACCCCCCAGGGGGCATACTATGGCTACACCTTC

v_gene: TRBV5-1
j_gene: TRBJ2-7
len: 15
d_gene: -
abundance: -
CDR3aa: CASSLGGTRTYEQYF
CDR3nt: TGCGCCAGCAGCTTGGGAGGGACAAGGACCTACGAGCAGTACTTC

v_gene: TRBV7-2
j_gene: TRBJ2-5
len: 14
d_gene: TRBD1
abundance: -
CDR3aa: CASSISRGWETQYF
CDR3nt: TGTGCCAGCAGCATCTCCAGGGGGTGGGAGACCCAGTACTTC

v_gene: TRBV18
j_gene: TRBJ1-2
len: 16
d_gene: -
abundance: few
CDR3aa: CASSDTARGNNYGYTF
CDR3nt: TGTGCCAGCTCAGACACAGCAAGGGGAAATAACTATGGCTACACCTTC

v_gene: TRBV18
j_gene: TRBJ1-1
len: 13
d_gene: -
abundance: once
CDR3aa: CATSPGRNTEAFF
CDR3nt: TGTGCCACCTCACCAGGGAGGAACACTGAAGCTTTCTTT

v_gene: TRBV7-2
j_gene: TRBJ1-3
len: 14
d_gene: -
abundance: once
CDR3aa: CASTPTGSGNTIYF
CDR3nt: TGTGCCAGCACCCCTACTGGCTCTGGAAACACCATATATTTT

v_gene: TRBV16
j_gene: TRBJ1-2
len: 17
d_gene: TRBD1
abundance: few
CDR3aa: CASSQWVARGFNYGYTF
CDR3nt: TGTGCCAGCAGCCAATGGGTAGCCAGGGGGTTCAACTATGGCTACACCTTC

v_gene: TRBV15
j_gene: TRBJ1-5
len: 12
d_gene: -
abundance: -
CDR3aa: CATGPGNQPQHF
CDR3nt: TGTGCCACCGGTCCGGGCAATCAGCCCCAGCATTTT

v_gene: TRBV28
j_gene: TRBJ2-1
len: 15
d_gene: -
abundance: few
CDR3aa: CASSPIGGTYNEQFF
CDR3nt: TGTGCCAGCAGTCCAATAGGCGGGACCTACAATGAGCAGTTCTTC

v_gene: TRBV7-2
j_gene: TRBJ1-1
len: 17
d_gene: TRBD1
abundance: -
CDR3aa: CASSSIHRGPAGTEAFF
CDR3nt: TGTGCCAGCAGCTCAATCCACAGGGGACCGGCGGGGACTGAAGCTTTCTTT

v_gene: TRBV19
j_gene: TRBJ1-4
len: 12
d_gene: -
abundance: many
CDR3aa: CASRRRGEKLFF
CDR3nt: TGTGCCAGTAGGAGACGGGGTGAAAAACTGTTTTTT

v_gene: TRBV6-5
j_gene: TRBJ2-7
len: 13
d_gene: -
abundance: -
CDR3aa: CASTPRLGYEQYF
CDR3nt: TGTGCCAGCACCCCCCGACTGGGCTACGAGCAGTACTTC

v_gene: TRBV7-2
j_gene: TRBJ2-5
len: 15
d_gene: -
abundance: -
CDR3aa: CASSLSGRGRETQYF
CDR3nt: TGTGCCAGCAGCTTAAGTGGCAGGGGAAGGGAGACCCAGTACTTC

v_gene: TRBV30
j_gene: TRBJ1-1
len: 13
d_gene: -
abundance: -
CDR3aa: CAWARVMNTEAFF
CDR3nt: TGTGCCTGGGCTCGGGTTATGAACACTGAAGCTTTCTTT

v_gene: TRBV27
j_gene: TRBJ2-3
len: 16
d_gene: TRBD2
abundance: -
CDR3aa: CASTSIAGAGTDTQYF
CDR3nt: TGTGCCAGCACTTCCATAGCGGGAGCAGGGACAGATACGCAGTATTTT

v_gene: TRBV6-5
j_gene: TRBJ2-7
len: 14
d_gene: TRBD1
abundance: few
CDR3aa: CASTRDRGSNEQYF
CDR3nt: TGTGCCAGCACGAGGGACAGGGGCAGTAACGAGCAGTACTTC

v_gene: TRBV14
j_gene: TRBJ1-2
len: 13
d_gene: -
abundance: few
CDR3aa: CASSRGGGYGYTF
CDR3nt: TGTGCCAGCAGCCGTGGGGGGGGCTATGGCTACACCTTC

v_gene: TRBV7-8
j_gene: TRBJ1-1
len: 14
d_gene: TRBD1
abundance: -
CDR3aa: CASSLEGARTEAFF
CDR3nt: TGTGCCAGCAGCTTAGAGGGGGCGCGGACTGAAGCTTTCTTT

v_gene: TRBV12-3/TRBV12-4
j_gene: TRBJ2-2
len: 11
d_gene: -
abundance: -
CDR3aa: CASSNTGELFF
CDR3nt: TGTGCCAGCTCAAACACCGGGGAGCTGTTTTTT

v_gene: TRBV30
j_gene: TRBJ1-1
len: 13
d_gene: TRBD1
abundance: -
CDR3aa: CAWSVGGAGRAFF
CDR3nt: TGTGCCTGGAGTGTAGGGGGCGCGGGTCGAGCTTTCTTT